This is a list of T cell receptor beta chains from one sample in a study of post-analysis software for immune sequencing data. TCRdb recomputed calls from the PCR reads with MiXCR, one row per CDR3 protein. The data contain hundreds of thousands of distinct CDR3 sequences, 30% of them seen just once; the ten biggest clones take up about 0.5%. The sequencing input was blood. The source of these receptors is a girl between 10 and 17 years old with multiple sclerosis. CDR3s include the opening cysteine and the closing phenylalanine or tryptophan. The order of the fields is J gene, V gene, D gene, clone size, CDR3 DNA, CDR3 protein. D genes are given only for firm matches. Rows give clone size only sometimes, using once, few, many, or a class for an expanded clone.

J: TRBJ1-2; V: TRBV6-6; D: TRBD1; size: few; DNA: TGTGCCCGCAGGACAGGGCAGGGCTATGGCTACACCTTC; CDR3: CARRTGQGYGYTF
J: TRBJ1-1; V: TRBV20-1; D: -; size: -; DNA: TGCAGTACTAGCTCAGGGAATGAAGCTTTCTTT; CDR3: CSTSSGNEAFF
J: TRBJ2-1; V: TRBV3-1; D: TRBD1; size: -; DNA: TGTGCCAGCAGCCACCGGATCCGACAGGGCATTGTCAATGAGCAGTTCTTC; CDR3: CASSHRIRQGIVNEQFF
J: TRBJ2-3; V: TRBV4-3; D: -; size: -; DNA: TGCGCCAGCAGCCAAAGTTCCGTGCTAGCTGAAGATACGCAGTATTTT; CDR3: CASSQSSVLAEDTQYF
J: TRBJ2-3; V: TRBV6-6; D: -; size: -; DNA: TGTGCCAGCAGTTACTCTCTGGCGGCAGCTAGCACAGATACGCAGTATTTT; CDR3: CASSYSLAAASTDTQYF
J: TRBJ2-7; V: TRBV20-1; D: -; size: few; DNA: TGCAGTGCTAGCGTCCAGCCCTATCCCTACGAGCAGTACTTC; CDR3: CSASVQPYPYEQYF
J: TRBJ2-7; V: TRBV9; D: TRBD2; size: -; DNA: TGTGCCAGCAGCGCCGGACTAGCGGGAGGGGCTAGGGAGCAGTACTTC; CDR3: CASSAGLAGGAREQYF
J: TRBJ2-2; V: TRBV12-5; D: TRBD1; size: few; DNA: TGTGCTAGTGCCAGGGGCCCCGGGACAGGGTTCACCGGGGAGCTGTTTTTT; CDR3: CASARGPGTGFTGELFF
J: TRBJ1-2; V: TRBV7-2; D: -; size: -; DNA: TGTGCCAGCAGCTCGACAGTGACAGCTAACTATGGCTACACCTTC; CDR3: CASSSTVTANYGYTF
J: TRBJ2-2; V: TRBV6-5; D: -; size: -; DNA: TGTGCCAGCAAGAGAGCCTACTCGAACACCGGGGAGCTGTTTTTT; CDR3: CASKRAYSNTGELFF
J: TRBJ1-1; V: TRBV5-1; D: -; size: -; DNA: TGCGCCAGCAGCTTCGGGAGTGGAACTTTCTGGGCCACTGAAGCTTTCTTT; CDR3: CASSFGSGTFWATEAFF
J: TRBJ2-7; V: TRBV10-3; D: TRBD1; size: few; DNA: TGTGCCATCAGTGGCCGGGGACAGGGGTCCGAGCAGTACTTC; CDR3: CAISGRGQGSEQYF
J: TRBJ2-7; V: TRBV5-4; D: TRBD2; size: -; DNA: TGTGCCAGAAGCCTGGGACAGGGACTAGCGGGCGCCTACGAGCAGTACTTC; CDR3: CARSLGQGLAGAYEQYF
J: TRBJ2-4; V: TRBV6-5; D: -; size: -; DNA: TGTGCCAGCAGTTATGGTCAAACCTACGAGCGGTACTTC; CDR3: CASSYGQTYERYF
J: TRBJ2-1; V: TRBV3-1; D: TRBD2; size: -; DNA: TGTGCCAGCAGCCCCCTGGTAACTAGCGGTGAGCAGTTCTTC; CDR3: CASSPLVTSGEQFF
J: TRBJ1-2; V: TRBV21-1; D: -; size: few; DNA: TGTGCCAGCAGCAGGGCTGGCTACACCTTC; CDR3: CASSRAGYTF